Listed below are T cell receptor beta chains from one sample, sequenced in a study of T cells in pancreatic ductal adenocarcinoma. Only in-frame clones appear in the TCRdb table, and some are missing; sequencing was by immunoSEQ multiplex PCR. The sample shows roughly 31,000 clones, roughly 92% of them seen only once. Sequencing was done on a sample of PBMCs. These receptors all stem from a human donor with pancreatic ductal adenocarcinoma. CDR3s include the opening cysteine and the closing phenylalanine or tryptophan. The order of the fields is D gene, clone size, V gene, J gene, CDR3 DNA, CDR3 protein. D genes are given only for firm matches. Rows give clone size only sometimes, using once, few, many, or a class for an expanded clone.

NA,once,TRBV6-5,TRBJ1-1,TGTGCCAGCAGAAACACTGAAGCTTTCTTT,CASRNTEAFF
NA,NA,TRBV5-1,TRBJ1-1,TGCGCCAGCAGCTGGGCGGACCCCAATATGAACACTGAAGCTTTCTTT,CASSWADPNMNTEAFF
TRBD2,NA,TRBV14,TRBJ2-6,TGTGCCAGCAGCCCGGGGGGGGGCAGGGGCTCTGGGGCCAACGTCCTGACTTTC,CASSPGGGRGSGANVLTF
TRBD2,NA,TRBV7-2,TRBJ2-1,TGTGCCAGCAGCTTAGCGCTGTCTAGCGGGAGTAATGAGCAGTTCTTC,CASSLALSSGSNEQFF
NA,few,TRBV15,TRBJ2-5,TGTGCCACCAGCAGAGTTAACCCTCAAGAGACCCAGTACTTC,CATSRVNPQETQYF
TRBD2,NA,TRBV5-1,TRBJ2-7,TGCGCCAGCAGCTTGGCCGCGGGAGCCACCTACGAGCAGTACTTC,CASSLAAGATYEQYF
TRBD2,NA,TRBV7-2,TRBJ2-7,TGTGCCAGCAGCTCGCGGACTAGCGGAGCCTGGGGCCTCTACGAGCAGTACTTC,CASSSRTSGAWGLYEQYF
TRBD1,NA,TRBV5-1,TRBJ2-5,TGCGCCAGCAGCTGGGGACAGGAAGAGACCCAGTACTTC,CASSWGQEETQYF
NA,NA,TRBV29-1,TRBJ1-2,TGCAGCGTTGGGCAGCCTAACTATGGCTACACCTTC,CSVGQPNYGYTF
TRBD2,once,TRBV2,TRBJ2-1,TGTGCCAGCAGTGGGGCGGGACTAGCGGTTAATGAGCAGTTCTTC,CASSGAGLAVNEQFF
TRBD1,once,TRBV25-1,TRBJ2-1,TGTGCCAGCAGTGATTCGGGACAGGTCTTTGAGCAGTTCTTC,CASSDSGQVFEQFF
NA,NA,TRBV29-1,TRBJ2-1,TGCAGCGGGGGCGACAATGAGCAGTTCTTC,CSGGDNEQFF
NA,NA,TRBV30,TRBJ1-2,TGTGCCTACCTCTCAAGCCCGGGAGGCTACACCTTC,CAYLSSPGGYTF
NA,NA,TRBV27,TRBJ2-7,TGTGCCAGTCACAGGAGCCCTAGTCGCACCTCCTACGAGCAGTACTTC,CASHRSPSRTSYEQYF
NA,once,TRBV18,TRBJ1-2,TGTGCCAGCTCACCACGGGGAGGGGATGGCTACACCTTC,CASSPRGGDGYTF
NA,NA,TRBV5-1,TRBJ1-1,TGCGCCAGCAGACGAGACGGGGGATCAGAAGCTTTCTTT,CASRRDGGSEAFF
NA,once,TRBV7-3,TRBJ2-5,TGTGCCAGCAGCTTAACGAGGTCTTCGTCGGAGACCCAGTACTTC,CASSLTRSSSETQYF